Listed below are T cell receptor beta chains from one sample, sequenced in a study of patients and donors after allogeneic stem cell transplantation. MiXCR, applied by TCRdb to the RT-PCR reads, yields one record per CDR3 protein. The sample consists of about 400,000 distinct CDR3 sequences, about a sixth of them appearing once. Sequencing used blood, either unsorted or a sorted T cell fraction (not recorded which). The source is a human donor who was either an allogeneic HSCT recipient or a stem cell or donor lymphocyte infusion donor (not recorded which). It is not recorded whose cells these are; they may come from a transplant donor. The CDR3 runs from the conserved cysteine through the conserved F or W.

J gene | CDR3 length | V gene | CDR3 protein
TRBJ2-1 | 15 | TRBV5-1 | CASSLTGGGGNEQFF
TRBJ2-1 | 17 | TRBV20-1 | CSARAPGLAASYNEQFF
TRBJ2-7 | 15 | TRBV11-3 | CASSPQTSGIYEQYF
TRBJ2-5 | 13 | TRBV18 | CASSPGPEKTQYF
TRBJ1-5 | 13 | TRBV4-2 | CASSQESDQPQHF
TRBJ1-3 | 16 | TRBV6-5 | CASSYSGQGSGNTIYF
TRBJ1-1 | 16 | TRBV9 | CASSPGNNRGNTEAFF
TRBJ2-7 | 14 | TRBV5-1 | CATEAGHYSYEQYF
TRBJ2-7 | 15 | TRBV11-2 | CASSLDGTSLYEQYF
TRBJ2-2 | 15 | TRBV2 | CASSDRDRGTGELFF
TRBJ1-2 | 13 | TRBV18 | CASSPRDGDAYTF
TRBJ1-5 | 15 | TRBV20-1 | CSATPQGASNQPQHF
TRBJ2-2 | 14 | TRBV7-3 | CASSLGPPAGELFF
TRBJ1-2 | 15 | TRBV3-1 | CASSPRDRDGYGYTF
TRBJ2-5 | 15 | TRBV5-1 | CASSPVVLSRETQYF
TRBJ2-1 | 15 | TRBV20-1 | CSARNPVSSYNEQFF
TRBJ2-7 | 16 | TRBV5-6 | CASSTRLGMPSYEQYF
TRBJ2-3 | 15 | TRBV4-1 | CASSQGHSPTDTQYF
TRBJ1-5 | 14 | TRBV19 | CASSIVARNQPQHF
TRBJ2-3 | 19 | TRBV24-1 | CATSDRQGTSGGHTDTQYF
TRBJ2-3 | 15 | TRBV4-2 | CASSQSGQGPDTQYF
TRBJ2-5 | 13 | TRBV5-6 | CASSLYGRETQYF
TRBJ1-4 | 16 | TRBV7-9 | CASSIRTGPDNEKLFF
TRBJ2-7 | 14 | TRBV19 | CASRRGGSPYEQYF
TRBJ2-1 | 13 | TRBV15 | CATSRIRENEQFF
TRBJ2-5 | 15 | TRBV6-1 | CASSARRQGQETQYF
TRBJ2-7 | 16 | TRBV5-1 | CASSYLTSGRTYEQYF
TRBJ2-2 | 11 | TRBV29-1 | CSVSTKGELFF
TRBJ1-3 | 15 | TRBV7-6 | CASSSRTSSGNTIYF
TRBJ1-2 | 15 | TRBV19 | CASSIYPAVNYGYTF
TRBJ2-6 | 14 | TRBV5-4 | CASSPDAGANVLTF
TRBJ1-5 | 12 | TRBV3-1 | CASNTQGQPQHF
TRBJ2-5 | 14 | TRBV29-1 | CSVEVQGRFKTQYF
TRBJ2-1 | 15 | TRBV7-6 | CASQPGGGLGNEQFF
TRBJ1-5 | 14 | TRBV20-1 | CLAAAAEGNQPQHF
TRBJ1-2 | 13 | TRBV11-2 | CASSLATAGGYTF
TRBJ2-1 | 16 | TRBV2 | CASSLRDRVTYNEQFF
TRBJ2-5 | 13 | TRBV20-1 | CSARGTDQETQYF
TRBJ2-5 | 13 | TRBV7-6 | CASSSGTVETQYF
TRBJ2-2 | 18 | TRBV27 | CASSFLGLAGEGTGELFF
TRBJ2-7 | 14 | TRBV18 | CASSPGTTSREQYF
TRBJ1-2 | 13 | TRBV12-3/TRBV12-4 | CASSLTRDYGYTF
TRBJ2-1 | 14 | TRBV9 | CASSVQGTYNEQFF
TRBJ1-2 | 14 | TRBV6-1 | CASSRDGGLRGYTF
TRBJ2-7 | 14 | TRBV4-1 | CASSRGQASYEQYF
TRBJ2-7 | 13 | TRBV29-1 | CSVGADSSYEQYF
TRBJ2-1 | 13 | TRBV4-2 | CASSFGGDNEQFF
TRBJ1-1 | 14 | TRBV20-1 | CSARVDSLNTEAFF
TRBJ2-2 | 14 | TRBV12-3/TRBV12-4 | CATRGTANTGELFF
TRBJ1-1 | 15 | TRBV5-1 | CASSSAGSLNTEAFF
TRBJ2-1 | 13 | TRBV7-9 | CASSRPSYNEQFF
TRBJ2-3 | 19 | TRBV5-1 | CASSLRVGGDPMWMDTQYF
TRBJ2-2 | 14 | TRBV6-5 | CASSYRSNTGELFF
TRBJ2-5 | 16 | TRBV4-3 | CASSQDPGVGQETQYF
TRBJ1-1 | 15 | TRBV7-2 | CASSLNTGGDTEAFF